The 17 T cell receptor beta chains given below trace back to one sample, sequenced in a study of shared clonotypes between healthy human individuals. Cells designated naive CD8 were CD45RO-negative and were positively selected for CCR7, with terminally differentiated effector memory CD45RA+ cells excluded. Clones were read by immunoSEQ multiplex PCR, and TCRdb kept only the in-frame ones, dropping some. The profile shows some 2.1 million clones, around 93% of them singletons. The sequenced material came from naive CD8+ T cells from PBMCs. These TCRs come from a man aged 18-30 years in good health. Some clones in this sample may be carry-over from other donors' samples.

V is TRBV7-9 and J is TRBJ1-2; D is ambiguous. The ends were cut back, 3 bases at V and 4 bases at J, with 12 bases in the middle. This CDR3 comprises 14 residues. Germline V gene data show CDR1 as SEHNR and CDR2 as FQNEAQ (reference sequence). Here the CDR3 reads CASSFGSNPYGYTF. The CDR3, as DNA: TGTGCCAGCAGCTTCGGTTCAAACCCCTATGGCTACACCTTC.

The rearrangement links TRBV14 to TRBJ2-5; 7 bases align to TRBD2. The CDR3 runs 16 residues. The ends lost 3 bases at V and 2 bases at J; junction bases unmatched: 9. The germline gives CDR1 SGHDN, CDR2 FVKESK. The CDR3 DNA follows: TGTGCCAGCAGCCACCCACGTCGGGAGGCTCAAGAGACCCAGTACTTC. This gives the protein CASSHPRREAQETQYF.

Worth noting for this clone: Different DNA sequences within this sample yield the same CDR3. The V gene is TRBV27, the J gene TRBJ2-7; 8 nucleotides line up with TRBD2. With 5 bases clipped from V and 0 bases from J, the junction kept 6 bases outside the gene matches. Germline CDR1 is MNHEY and CDR2 is SMNVEV (reference sequence). This CDR3 is built from 15 residues. CDR3: CASSLYTSGSYEQYF. The CDR3 DNA reads as TGTGCCAGCAGTCTATACACTAGCGGCTCCTACGAGCAGTACTTC.

The V gene is TRBV5-6, the J gene TRBJ1-2; D is ambiguous. CDR1 SGHDT and CDR2 YYEEEE come from the germline V gene. The CDR3 sequence is 17 residues long. The V end lost 1 base, the J end lost 0 bases, and 16 bases lay between the germline ends. CDR3 region: CASSLPVQTLANYGYTF. The CDR3 DNA is TGTGCCAGCAGCTTGCCGGTGCAGACTCTAGCTAACTATGGCTACACCTTC.

About this clone itself: The sample contains more than one DNA sequence encoding this CDR3. This chain connects TRBV11-3 to TRBJ2-2, with TRBD2 as a possible D gene (6 bases). This CDR3 region has 14 residues. CDR1 and CDR2 (germline): SGHNT, YENEEA. V was cut by 6 bases and J by 6 bases, with 14 bases left in between. The CDR3 loop reads CASSLTRGSGELFF. CDR3 nucleotides: TGTGCCAGCAGTTTGACTAGGGGATCCGGGGAGCTGTTTTTT.

The gene calls are TRBV27 and TRBJ2-7, with 7 positions matching TRBD1. V was clipped by 5 bases and J by 7 bases; unmatched bases: 14. The CDR3 sequence is 15 residues long. The germline V gene has CDR1 MNHEY and CDR2 SMNVEV (reference sequence). The CDR3 bases are TGTGCCAGCAGTACGCGAGGGGGCTCCCTAGGTGAGCAGTACTTC. Protein: CASSTRGGSLGEQYF.

The chain is built from TRBV5-6 and TRBJ2-5, with 7 bases fitting TRBD1. V gave up 4 bases and J gave up 4 bases; unmatched junction bases: 10. Germline CDR1 SGHDT, CDR2 YYEEEE. This CDR3 spans 15 amino acids. For the CDR3, the DNA is TGTGCCAGCAGCACAGACAGGGTATTTTCAGAGACCCAGTACTTC. It encodes CASSTDRVFSETQYF.

CDR3 DNA sequence: TGCGCCAGCAGCCAAGACCGTACACCGGGAAACACCATATATTTT. It translates to CASSQDRTPGNTIYF. The chain joins TRBV4-3 to TRBJ1-3; D is unresolved. The CDR3 covers 15 residues. With 0 bases removed from V and 4 bases from J, the gap between germline ends came to 10 bases. Germline CDR1 and CDR2: LGHNA and YSLEER.

This clone showed up just once. The rearrangement links TRBV7-3 to TRBJ2-1; 12 bases line up with TRBD2. Germline CDR1 is SGHTA and CDR2 is FQGTGA. This CDR3 is built from 17 residues. V gave up 3 bases and J gave up 7 bases; unmatched junction bases: 10. Written as DNA, the CDR3 is TGTGCCAGCAGCTTCGGGCTAGCGGGAGGGCCCGGTAATGAGCAGTTCTTC. Residues: CASSFGLAGGPGNEQFF.

On this clone: This CDR3 is also generated by other DNA sequences in the sample. The rearrangement joins TRBV6-5 to TRBJ2-7; 8 nucleotides match TRBD1. This CDR3 contains 14 residues. CDR1 and CDR2 from the germline V gene are MNHEY and SVGAGI. V shed 0 bases, J shed 3 bases, and the junction held 1 base outside the gene matches. CDR3 DNA sequence: TGTGCCAGCAGTTACTCAGGGACAGGCTACGAGCAGTACTTC. It translates to CASSYSGTGYEQYF.

This chain links TRBV5-6 with TRBJ2-1; D gene ambiguous. The CDR3 length is 16 residues. V lost 0 bases and J lost 0, with 10 bases in between. Germline CDR1 is SGHDT and CDR2 is YYEEEE. The CDR3 DNA reads as TGTGCCAGCAGCTTGGCAGACGGATCCTCCTACAATGAGCAGTTCTTC. Translated: CASSLADGSSYNEQFF.

V and J are TRBV9 and TRBJ1-2, with D perhaps TRBD1 (6 bases). Looked up from germline, CDR1 is SGDLS and CDR2 is YYNGEE. V lost 4 bases and J lost 2, with 15 bases in between. There are 15 residues in the CDR3. The chain's CDR3 is CASSRDTGGNYGYTF. The CDR3 bases are TGTGCCAGCAGCCGGGACACCGGGGGGAACTATGGCTACACCTTC.

This chain uses TRBV9 with TRBJ1-1; TRBD1 is a possible D gene (5 bases). CDR3 length: 15 amino acids. Between the trimmed V and J ends, which lost 4 bases and 1 base, there was a span of 14 bases. Germline CDR1 and CDR2: SGDLS and YYNGEE. CDR3 residues: CASSTLTGGNTEAFF. In DNA form, the CDR3 reads TGTGCCAGCAGCACCCTGACTGGGGGGAACACTGAAGCTTTCTTT.

This clone was picked up a small number of times. The chain has TRBV16 and TRBJ1-5, with TRBD1 matching over 7 bases. The germline CDR1 and CDR2 sequences are KGHSY and FQNENV. The CDR3 spans 15 residues. V was pared by 2 bases and J by 1 base, with 2 bases of the junction left unmatched. The CDR3 is CASSQPTGSNQPQHF. The CDR3 DNA is TGTGCCAGCAGCCAACCGACAGGGAGCAATCAGCCCCAGCATTTT.

The chain carries TRBV11-2 and TRBJ1-4; D gene uncertain. Trimming stripped 8 bases from V and 8 bases from J, with 9 bases between. There are 11 residues in the CDR3. CDR1 and CDR2 from the germline V gene are SGHAT and FQNNGV. CDR3 nucleotide sequence: TGTGCCAGCTTGATGGGAGAAAAACTGTTTTTT. Amino acid sequence: CASLMGEKLFF.

V is TRBV30 and J is TRBJ2-2; D remains ambiguous. CDR1 is GTSNPN and CDR2 is SVGIG in the germline V gene (reference sequence). CDR3 size: 14 residues. V was cut by 0 bases and J by 5 bases, with 10 bases left in between. CDR3 in DNA: TGTGCCTGGAGTGTACTCCTGGGAACCGGGGAGCTGTTTTTT. Translated, it gives CAWSVLLGTGELFF.

The chain uses TRBV5-5 and TRBJ2-5; 8 bases agree with TRBD1. CDR1 and CDR2 from the germline V gene are SGHKS and YYEKEE (reference sequence). The J segment lost 7 bases and the V segment lost 4 bases, leaving 12 bases of the junction unmatched. The CDR3 contains 15 residues. This chain's CDR3 is CASSPGQGWGWTQYF. In DNA form, the CDR3 reads TGTGCCAGCAGCCCAGGACAGGGCTGGGGGTGGACCCAGTACTTC.